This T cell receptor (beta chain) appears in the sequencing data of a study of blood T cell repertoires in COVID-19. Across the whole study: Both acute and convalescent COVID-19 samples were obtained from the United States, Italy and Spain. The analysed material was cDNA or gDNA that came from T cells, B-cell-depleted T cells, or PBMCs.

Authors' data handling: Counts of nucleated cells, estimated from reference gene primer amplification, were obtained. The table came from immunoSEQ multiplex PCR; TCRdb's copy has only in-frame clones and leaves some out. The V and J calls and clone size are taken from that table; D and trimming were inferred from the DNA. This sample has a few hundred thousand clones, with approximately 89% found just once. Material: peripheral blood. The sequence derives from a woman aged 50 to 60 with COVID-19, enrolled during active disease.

CDR3 coding DNA: TGCGCCAGCAGTGAATCCCCTCGGAACACTGAAGCTTTCTTT. Translated: CASSESPRNTEAFF. The chain employs TRBV10-2 and TRBJ1-1; D gene uncertain. The CDR3 spans 14 residues. Germline V gene data show CDR1 as WSHSY and CDR2 as SAAADI. Trimming removed 3 bases at V and 1 base at J, with 9 bases between.